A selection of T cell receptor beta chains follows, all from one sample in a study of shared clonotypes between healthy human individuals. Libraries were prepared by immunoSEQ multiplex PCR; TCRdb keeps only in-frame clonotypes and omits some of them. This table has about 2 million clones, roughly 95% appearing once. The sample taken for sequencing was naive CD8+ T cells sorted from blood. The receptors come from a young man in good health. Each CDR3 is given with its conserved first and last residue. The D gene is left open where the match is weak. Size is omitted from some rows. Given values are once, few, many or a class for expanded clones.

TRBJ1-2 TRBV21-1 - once CASSNLLTEPNYGYTF TGTGCCAGCAGCAACCTCTTAACAGAACCTAACTATGGCTACACCTTC
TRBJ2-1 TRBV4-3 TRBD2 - CASSQDRGGLYNEQFF TGCGCCAGCAGCCAAGATCGCGGGGGGCTTTACAATGAGCAGTTCTTC
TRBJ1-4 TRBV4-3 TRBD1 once CASSQDRVRYEKLFF TGCGCCAGCAGCCAGGACAGGGTGAGGTATGAAAAACTGTTTTTT
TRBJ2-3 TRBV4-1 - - CASSQVGAPLLDTQYF TGCGCCAGCAGCCAAGTAGGAGCCCCCCTCTTGGATACGCAGTATTTT
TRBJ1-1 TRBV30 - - CAWSDDRNTEAFF TGTGCCTGGAGTGACGACAGGAACACTGAAGCTTTCTTT
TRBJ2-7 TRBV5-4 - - CASSFKEGYEQYF TGTGCCAGCAGCTTCAAAGAGGGCTACGAGCAGTACTTC
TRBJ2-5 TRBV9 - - CASSLGTGGGETQYF TGTGCCAGCAGCCTGGGGACTGGCGGCGGGGAGACCCAGTACTTC
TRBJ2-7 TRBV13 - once CASSSSSYEQYF TGTGCCAGCAGCTCTTCCTCCTACGAGCAGTACTTC
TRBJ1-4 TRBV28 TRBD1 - CASSSPGQSITTNEKLFF TGTGCCAGCAGTTCACCGGGACAGTCTATTACAACTAATGAAAAACTGTTTTTT
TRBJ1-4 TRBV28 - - CASSLLQIIYGTPDNEKLFF TGTGCCAGCAGTTTACTACAAATCATCTATGGGACACCGGATAATGAAAAACTGTTTTTT
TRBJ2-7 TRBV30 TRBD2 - CAWSALLAGGPYEQYF TGTGCCTGGAGTGCGCTACTAGCGGGAGGGCCATACGAGCAGTACTTC
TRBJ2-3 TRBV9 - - CASSAPSADTQYF TGTGCCAGCAGCGCGCCTAGCGCAGATACGCAGTATTTT
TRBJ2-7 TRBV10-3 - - CAISESSNYEQYF TGTGCCATCAGTGAGTCTTCCAACTACGAGCAGTACTTC
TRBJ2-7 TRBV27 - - CASSTGAGAYEQYF TGTGCCAGCAGTACCGGGGCAGGGGCCTACGAGCAGTACTTC
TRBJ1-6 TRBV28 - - CASSLAPDRESPLHF TGTGCCAGCAGTTTGGCCCCCGACCGGGAGTCACCCCTCCACTTT
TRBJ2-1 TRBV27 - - CASAGGSSYNEQFF TGTGCCAGCGCCGGAGGTAGCTCCTACAATGAGCAGTTCTTC
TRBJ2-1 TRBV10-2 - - CASTNLPAGEQFF TGCGCCAGCACGAATCTCCCAGCGGGTGAGCAGTTCTTC
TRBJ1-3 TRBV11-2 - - CASSSRGGPGAISGNTIYF TGTGCCAGCAGCTCAAGGGGGGGCCCTGGGGCTATCTCTGGAAACACCATATATTTT
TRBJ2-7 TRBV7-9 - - CASSQVPDYEQYF TGTGCCAGCAGCCAGGTCCCGGACTACGAGCAGTACTTC
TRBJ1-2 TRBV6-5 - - CASSDGYYGYTF TGTGCCAGCAGTGACGGGTACTATGGCTACACCTTC
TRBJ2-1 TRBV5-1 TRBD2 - CASNLGPGSGGNEQFF TGCGCCAGCAACCTGGGGCCGGGCTCGGGAGGCAATGAGCAGTTCTTC
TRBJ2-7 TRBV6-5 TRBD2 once CASSYGGESSYEQYF TGTGCCAGCAGTTACGGGGGGGAGAGCTCCTACGAGCAGTACTTC
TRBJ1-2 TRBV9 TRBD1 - CASSTGGPSYGYTF TGTGCCAGCAGCACAGGGGGCCCTAGCTATGGCTACACCTTC
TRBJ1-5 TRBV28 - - CASSLSREGNQPQHF TGTGCCAGCAGTTTAAGCAGGGAGGGGAATCAGCCCCAGCATTTT
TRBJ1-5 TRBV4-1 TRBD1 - CASSQERTGGSQPQHF TGCGCCAGCAGCCAAGAACGGACAGGGGGCTCTCAGCCCCAGCATTTT
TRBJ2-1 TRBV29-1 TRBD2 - CSVEGWLAGAYNEQFF TGCAGCGTGGAGGGGTGGCTAGCGGGGGCTTACAATGAGCAGTTCTTC
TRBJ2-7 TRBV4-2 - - CASSQGPEQYF TGTGCCAGCAGCCAAGGGCCTGAGCAGTACTTC
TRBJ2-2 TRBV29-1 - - CSGLEGGTGELFF TGCAGCGGTTTAGAGGGTGGGACCGGGGAGCTGTTTTTT
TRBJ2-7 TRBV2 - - CASRKGAGESYEQYF TGTGCCAGCAGGAAAGGGGCAGGCGAGAGTTACGAGCAGTACTTC
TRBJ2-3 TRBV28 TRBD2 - CASAPPGLANHTQYF TGTGCCAGCGCCCCTCCGGGACTAGCAAATCATACGCAGTATTTT
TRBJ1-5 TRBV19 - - CASSIRDSNQPQHF TGTGCCAGTAGTATCCGGGATAGCAATCAGCCCCAGCATTTT
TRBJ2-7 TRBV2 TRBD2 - CASSEGEGLRYEQYF TGTGCCAGCAGTGAAGGGGAGGGGTTGAGATACGAGCAGTACTTC
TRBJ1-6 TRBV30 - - CAWSIGQPTNSPLHF TGTGCCTGGAGCATCGGACAGCCGACAAATTCACCCCTCCACTTT
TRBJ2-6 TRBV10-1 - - CASSESGSGANVLTF TGCGCCAGCAGTGAGTCAGGGAGTGGGGCCAACGTCCTGACTTTC
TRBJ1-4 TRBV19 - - CASSPTIGNEKLFF TGTGCCAGTAGTCCGACGATCGGTAATGAAAAACTGTTTTTT
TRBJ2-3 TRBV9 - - CASSYGGSTDTQYF TGTGCCAGCAGCTACGGCGGTAGCACAGATACGCAGTATTTT
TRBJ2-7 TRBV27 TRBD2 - CASSSLAGGKDMSYEQYF TGTGCCAGCAGTTCTCTAGCGGGAGGAAAGGATATGTCCTACGAGCAGTACTTC
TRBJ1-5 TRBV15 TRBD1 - CATTQDRGNQPQHF TGTGCCACCACCCAAGACAGGGGCAATCAGCCCCAGCATTTT
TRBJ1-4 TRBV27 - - CASSLRGGESGWGLFF TGTGCCAGCAGTTTAAGAGGGGGGGAGTCCGGATGGGGACTGTTTTTT
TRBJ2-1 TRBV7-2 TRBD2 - CASSPRTSGYNEQFF TGTGCCAGCAGCCCCCGGACTAGCGGTTACAATGAGCAGTTCTTC
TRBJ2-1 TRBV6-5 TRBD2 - CASSYEAGGLMNEQFF TGTGCCAGCAGTTACGAAGCGGGAGGGCTGATGAACGAGCAGTTCTTC